What follows is one T cell receptor beta chain and its context. Its antigen is as yet unknown. The data derive from a study of tumor and adjacent non-tumor tissue in lung cancer. Study findings and constraints: In normal lung, the top 100 clones were significantly more dominant than in tumor.

No cell sorting was done before RNA was extracted from the tissue. The normal lung tissue was taken more than 3 cm from the tumor edge. Per the germline V gene, CDR1 is SGHAT and CDR2 is FQNNGV. This CDR3 has 20 amino acids. The V gene end was trimmed by 6 bases and the J gene end by 6 bases; junction bases not matched to a gene: 25. Three rounds of nested PCR, following a modified ARM-PCR protocol, produced the TCRbeta library. From the multiplex PCR reads, TCRdb called clonotypes with MiXCR, one entry per CDR3 protein. The profile shows tens of thousands of distinct CDR3 sequences, about 61% of them singletons.

Source material: distant non-tumor lung tissue. The J gene is TRBJ2-4, the V gene TRBV11-2; 8 positions match TRBD2. The source is a man between 65 and 80 years old with non-small cell lung cancer. This CDR3 reads CASSLLGGSGAEEDINIQYF. The DNA for the CDR3 is TGTGCCAGCAGTCTCCTCGGAGGTAGCGGGGCAGAGGAGGACATAAACATTCAGTACTTC.